Listed below are T cell receptor beta chains from one sample, sequenced in a study of blood T cell repertoires in COVID-19. TCRdb's copy holds only in-frame clones and misses some; the assay was immunoSEQ multiplex PCR. The repertoire holds around 450,000 clones, roughly 90% seen once, with roughly 4.3% in the top ten. Specimen: peripheral blood. The receptors derive from a woman in her twenties or thirties with acute or convalescent COVID-19. The CDR3 runs from the conserved cysteine through the conserved F or W. Each record gives: J gene, D gene, clone size, V gene, CDR3 protein, CDR3 DNA. The D gene is left open where the match is weak. Size tells how often a clone was seen (once, few, many) or the class of an expanded clone, and some rows leave it out.

>TRBJ1-2|TRBD1|-|TRBV29-1
CSVRQGAFYGYTF
TGCAGCGTGAGACAGGGGGCTTTCTATGGCTACACCTTC
>TRBJ2-1|TRBD1|-|TRBV25-1
CARPGTGSNEQFF
TGTGCCAGACCCGGGACAGGGTCCAATGAGCAGTTCTTC
>TRBJ2-5|-|once|TRBV24-1
CATSDSLKGGEGETQYF
TGTGCCACCAGTGATTCCTTAAAAGGGGGGGAAGGGGAGACCCAGTACTTC
>TRBJ2-2|-|-|TRBV7-9
CASSPASGNTGELFF
TGTGCCAGCAGCCCGGCCAGCGGGAACACCGGGGAGCTGTTTTTT
>TRBJ1-1|-|once|TRBV5-1
CASSPGQINTEAFF
TGCGCCAGCAGCCCGGGACAAATTAACACTGAAGCTTTCTTT
>TRBJ2-2|-|-|TRBV9
CASSVQGLSGELFF
TGTGCCAGCAGCGTCCAGGGGTTATCCGGGGAGCTGTTTTTT
>TRBJ2-7|TRBD1|-|TRBV19
CASSIRVGTGVYEQYF
TGTGCCAGTAGTATCAGAGTCGGGACAGGGGTCTACGAGCAGTACTTC
>TRBJ1-3|-|-|TRBV29-1
CSVKRPASGNTIYF
TGCAGCGTGAAGAGGCCAGCCTCTGGAAACACCATATATTTT
>TRBJ1-5|-|-|TRBV2
CASSGSDINNQPQHF
TGTGCCAGCAGTGGATCCGACATAAACAATCAGCCCCAGCATTTT
>TRBJ1-6|TRBD1|-|TRBV11-2
CASSSQGQGKSSPLHF
TGTGCCAGCAGCTCCCAGGGACAGGGGAAATCTTCACCCCTCCACTTT
>TRBJ1-1|-|-|TRBV7-8
CASSLVRDTEAFF
TGTGCCAGCAGCTTAGTCAGGGACACTGAAGCTTTCTTT
>TRBJ1-5|TRBD1|-|TRBV2
CASSGGGTGNQPQHF
TGTGCCAGCAGTGGTGGGGGGACAGGGAATCAGCCCCAGCATTTT
>TRBJ1-1|TRBD1|-|TRBV18
CASSLGQNINTEAFF
TGTGCCAGCTCACTGGGACAGAATATAAACACTGAAGCTTTCTTT
>TRBJ2-1|TRBD2|-|TRBV4-2
CASSQAESSGGVGEQFF
TGTGCCAGCAGCCAGGCCGAATCTAGCGGGGGGGTAGGTGAGCAGTTCTTC
>TRBJ2-2|-|-|TRBV5-1
CASSTSTRESGELFF
TGCGCCAGCAGCACCTCGACAAGGGAGTCCGGGGAGCTGTTTTTT
>TRBJ2-3|-|-|TRBV18
CASSPAEGAATDTQYF
TGTGCCAGCTCACCAGCGGAGGGGGCGGCCACAGATACGCAGTATTTT
>TRBJ1-1|-|-|TRBV7-3
CASSLSGGNTEAFF
TGTGCCAGCAGCTTATCGGGGGGGAACACTGAAGCTTTCTTT
>TRBJ1-3|-|-|TRBV3-1/TRBV3-2
CASSQDRSGWQPSKNTIYF
TGTGCCAGCAGCCAAGATAGAAGCGGGTGGCAACCAAGTAAAAACACCATATATTTT
>TRBJ1-5|-|-|TRBV2
CASSEEHVSNQPQHF
TGTGCCAGCAGTGAGGAGCATGTTAGCAATCAGCCCCAGCATTTT
>TRBJ2-7|TRBD1|-|TRBV4-1
CASSQNLPWTGKREQYF
TGCGCCAGCAGCCAAAACCTTCCGTGGACAGGGAAGAGAGAGCAGTACTTC
>TRBJ2-1|TRBD1|-|TRBV9
CASSVETGGTNEQFF
TGTGCCAGCAGCGTAGAAACAGGGGGAACCAATGAGCAGTTCTTC
>TRBJ2-5|TRBD1|-|TRBV28
CASSWGQQTMYQETQYF
TGTGCCAGCAGCTGGGGACAGCAAACAATGTACCAAGAGACCCAGTACTTC
>TRBJ2-7|-|-|TRBV5-1
CASSSSSLTYEQYF
TGCGCCAGCAGCTCCTCGAGCCTAACCTACGAGCAGTACTTC
>TRBJ2-1|-|-|TRBV5-1
CASSWMTGSSYNEQFF
TGCGCCAGCAGCTGGATGACGGGAAGCTCCTACAATGAGCAGTTCTTC
>TRBJ2-7|-|-|TRBV7-8
CASSLQGGEQYF
TGTGCCAGCAGCTTACAGGGAGGCGAGCAGTACTTC
>TRBJ1-1|TRBD1|-|TRBV6-1
CASSEVRTGPTEAFF
TGTGCCAGCAGTGAAGTCCGGACAGGGCCCACTGAAGCTTTCTTT
>TRBJ1-1|-|-|TRBV27
CASREEMLYGQAFF
TGTGCCAGCAGGGAGGAGATGCTCTATGGTCAAGCTTTCTTT
>TRBJ2-7|TRBD1|-|TRBV10-2
CASSGDSNSYEQYF
TGCGCCAGCAGTGGGGACAGCAACTCCTACGAGCAGTACTTC
>TRBJ1-1|-|-|TRBV6-5
CASARADTEAFF
TGTGCCAGTGCCAGGGCGGACACTGAAGCTTTCTTT
>TRBJ1-5|TRBD1|-|TRBV28
CASSQGGGSNQPQHF
TGTGCCAGCAGTCAGGGGGGTGGGAGCAATCAGCCCCAGCATTTT
>TRBJ1-5|-|-|TRBV3-1/TRBV3-2
CASSQMGGDQPQHF
TGTGCCAGCAGCCAAATGGGCGGGGACCAGCCCCAGCATTTT
>TRBJ2-5|-|-|TRBV6-5
CASSRMRETQYF
TGTGCCAGCAGTCGTATGCGGGAGACCCAGTACTTC
>TRBJ2-3|TRBD2|once|TRBV10-3
CAIGNSGESDTQYF
TGTGCCATCGGTAATAGCGGGGAGTCAGATACGCAGTATTTT
>TRBJ2-5|-|once|TRBV19
CASSIGIVSGRAQYF
TGTGCCAGTAGTATAGGGATTGTGTCGGGTCGGGCCCAGTACTTC
>TRBJ1-1|-|once|TRBV30
CAWTLESGGLTEAFF
TGTGCCTGGACCCTCGAGTCCGGGGGGCTCACTGAAGCTTTCTTT
>TRBJ2-7|TRBD1|-|TRBV4-1
CASSPLPRGQTYEQYF
TGCGCCAGCAGCCCACTCCCCAGGGGACAGACCTACGAGCAGTACTTC
>TRBJ1-5|-|-|TRBV11-2
CASSLGRGGGFSNQPQHF
TGTGCCAGCAGCTTAGGCAGGGGTGGGGGCTTTAGCAATCAGCCCCAGCATTTT
>TRBJ2-3|-|-|TRBV11-2
CASSLRRGHTDTQYF
TGTGCCAGCAGCTTAAGGCGGGGGCACACAGATACGCAGTATTTT
>TRBJ2-2|-|-|TRBV2
CASSGGARLFF
TGTGCCAGCAGTGGTGGGGCGCGGCTGTTTTTT
>TRBJ1-2|TRBD1|-|TRBV19
CASSTGQVFGYTF
TGTGCCAGTAGTACCGGACAGGTTTTCGGCTACACCTTC
>TRBJ1-2|-|-|TRBV4-2
CASSQANYGYTF
TGTGCCAGCAGCCAAGCAAACTATGGCTACACCTTC
>TRBJ1-4|TRBD1|-|TRBV4-2
CASSLDRGKELFF
TGTGCCAGCAGCCTGGACAGGGGTAAGGAACTGTTTTTT
>TRBJ2-1|TRBD1|once|TRBV19
CASSIRTGSYNEQFF
TGTGCCAGTAGTATACGGACAGGGTCCTACAATGAGCAGTTCTTC
>TRBJ2-5|TRBD1|-|TRBV27
CASSVGGLQETQYF
TGTGCCAGCAGTGTAGGGGGCCTCCAAGAGACCCAGTACTTC
>TRBJ2-1|-|-|TRBV2
CASSEFSVGGNEQFF
TGTGCCAGCAGTGAGTTTTCCGTCGGAGGCAATGAGCAGTTCTTC
>TRBJ1-4|-|-|TRBV6-5
CASSLNLNEKLFF
TGTGCCAGCAGCCTAAACCTTAATGAAAAACTGTTTTTT
>TRBJ2-1|TRBD2|-|TRBV19
CASSILAGGPSSYNEQFF
TGTGCCAGTAGTATACTAGCGGGGGGTCCGAGCTCCTACAATGAGCAGTTCTTC
>TRBJ1-2|-|-|TRBV28
CASSFESGFTFGYTF
TGTGCCAGCAGTTTTGAGTCAGGGTTTACTTTTGGCTACACCTTC
>TRBJ1-1|TRBD1|-|TRBV6-6
CASRGQGATEAFF
TGTGCCAGCAGGGGACAGGGGGCCACTGAAGCTTTCTTT
>TRBJ2-5|TRBD1|-|TRBV15
CATSREPAGGTQYF
TGTGCCACCAGCAGAGAACCGGCAGGGGGGACCCAGTACTTC
>TRBJ2-1|-|-|TRBV20-1
CSASFTSSYNEQFF
TGCAGTGCTAGTTTTACTAGCTCCTACAATGAGCAGTTCTTC
>TRBJ1-1|TRBD1|-|TRBV28
CATEGGRNTEAFF
TGTGCCACAGAAGGGGGCAGGAACACTGAAGCTTTCTTT
>TRBJ2-5|-|-|TRBV7-3
CASSLIVGGVETQYF
TGTGCCAGCAGCTTAATTGTGGGGGGAGTAGAGACCCAGTACTTC
>TRBJ2-1|-|few|TRBV18
CASSPSRGGVYNEQFF
TGTGCCAGCTCACCCTCCAGGGGAGGGGTTTACAATGAGCAGTTCTTC
>TRBJ2-5|TRBD2|-|TRBV6-4
CASSGGTSGEETQYF
TGTGCCAGCAGTGGCGGGACTAGCGGAGAAGAGACCCAGTACTTC
>TRBJ1-5|-|-|TRBV5-5
CASSLVGGSNQPQHF
TGTGCCAGCAGCTTGGTCGGGGGTAGCAATCAGCCCCAGCATTTT
>TRBJ2-2|-|-|TRBV6-5
CASMGRSQGSGELFF
TGTGCCAGCATGGGGCGTAGCCAGGGGTCCGGGGAGCTGTTTTTT
>TRBJ1-4|-|-|TRBV7-9
CASSLVGAHNEKLFF
TGTGCCAGCAGCTTAGTCGGTGCGCATAATGAAAAACTGTTTTTT